This T cell receptor beta chain was profiled in a study of T cells in Graves' hyperthyroidism and ophthalmopathy. Findings of the study overall: Ophthalmopathy got predicted by the model a median 6.5 months before its onset.

Researchers amplified the TCR beta CDR3 regions from RNA transcripts. HTBI primers were the set used in a first-round RT-PCR of the TCR CDR3. TCRdb fed the multiplex PCR reads into MiXCR, producing one record per CDR3 protein. Counted here are 650,000 to 850,000 distinct CDR3 sequences, around a sixth occurring once; the ten biggest clones make up roughly 17%. Germline loops: CDR1 SGHRS, CDR2 YFSETQ. The CDR3 has 14 residues. V lost 0 bases and J 5 bases, leaving 6 bases between the germline ends. This clonotype showed up many times. Its matching antigen is unknown. Exclusions: uncontrolled infection, other autoimmune disease, pregnancy, lactation. The blood was taken when hyperthyroidism was first diagnosed, before any ophthalmopathy symptoms showed up. The PBMCs were taken from roughly 10 ml of fresh peripheral blood.

The chain has TRBV5-1 and TRBJ1-6; D uncertain. This sequence originates from a woman between 45 and 60 years old with Graves' hyperthyroidism that later progressed to Graves' ophthalmopathy. Sequencing input: blood. The CDR3 DNA is TGCGCCAGCAGCTTGGAAACAGATAATTCACCCCTCCACTTT. Its protein product is CASSLETDNSPLHF.